This T cell receptor beta chain stems from a study of identical twins. The cDNA had a unique molecular identifier and a template-switch universal primer site. MiXCR, applied by TCRdb to the 5' RACE reads, yields one record per CDR3 protein. This table holds 540,000 or so distinct CDR3 sequences, about a fifth found once. This clonotype was found many times. Unmatched junction bases numbered 5, after V lost 3 bases and J lost 6 bases. The CDR3 loop spans 14 amino acids. This sample was also put to use in a study of yellow fever vaccine responses in identical twins.

The sample consisted of CD4+ T cells sorted from blood. This receptor was obtained from a woman aged 18-29 years in good health. V gene TRBV12-3 or TRBV12-4 combines with J gene TRBJ2-1; the match to TRBD2 covers 7 bases. The CDR3, as DNA: TGTGCCAGCAGTTTGGGCGGGAGAGGCAATGAGCAGTTCTTC. Amino acids: CASSLGGRGNEQFF.